This T cell receptor (beta chain) is drawn from a study of cytomegalovirus exposure and HLA in healthy donors. This CDR3 has 17 amino acids. V lost 4 bases to trimming and J lost 0 bases; unmatched junction nucleotides: 7. Germline V gives CDR1 SGHTS, CDR2 YDEGEE. PCR was performed using 60 Vbeta and 13 Jbeta primers. Clones were sequenced by immunoSEQ multiplex PCR, and TCRdb holds only the in-frame ones, with some missing. The sample yields roughly 130,000 clones, 66% seen once. The specimen sequenced was PBMCs. The TCR was taken from a woman in her sixties or seventies in good health and CMV-seronegative. The chain has TRBV5-8 and TRBJ1-4, with 9 nucleotides matching TRBD1. Written as DNA, the CDR3 is TGTGCCAGCAGCCTGGGACAGGGTCCTTCAACTAATGAAAAACTGTTTTTT. Its translation is CASSLGQGPSTNEKLFF.